There are a few counts of the clone carrying this T cell receptor (beta chain). Extraction of total RNA produced a minimum of 5 micrograms from each sample. This sample was included in a study of blood T cells in healthy people across ages. Sample-barcoded 5' priming and a J-beta primer mix drove a second PCR of roughly 7 to 11 cycles. Via MiXCR, TCRdb re-called the 5' RACE reads, giving one row per CDR3 protein. The profile covers some 700,000 distinct CDR3 sequences, with about 42% appearing a single time and approximately 22% taken by the ten largest. The CDR3 runs to 15 residues. Unmatched junction bases numbered 9, after V lost 6 bases and J lost 1 base.

This clonotype was obtained from a woman in her sixties in good health. The specimen was blood. The gene calls are TRBV12-3 or TRBV12-4 and TRBJ2-7; TRBD2 matches 7 bases. The CDR3 coding sequence is TGTGCCAGCAGCAAAAGCGGGGAGGCTTCCTACGAGCAGTACTTC. Its translation is CASSKSGEASYEQYF.